Listed here are 15 T cell receptor beta chains from one sample, sequenced in a study of beta chain features in type 1 diabetes (dated by TCRdb to the late 2010s). The receptor library was made with the immunoSEQ multiplex PCR assay. All of the isolated RNA was reverse transcribed with the High Capacity cDNA Reverse Transcription Kit, so expressed TCRB transcripts were sequenced. The immuneACCESS repertoire file appears here via TCRdb, limited to in-frame rearrangements. These files lack a portion of the clones; in checked studies, under half of the deficit traces to unresolved V genes, and the cause of the others is not known. The sample contains 970,000 or so clones, 15% to 20% of them found a single time. Roughly 0.025% of the sample belongs to the ten largest clones. The specimen sequenced was naive CD4+ T cells from blood. Reading the label with the study, this specimen's cell subset or site is: true naive CD4+ T cells. All receptors come from a woman between 18 and 30 years old in good health.

This clone was observed a handful of times. The CDR3 DNA reads as TGTGCCAGCAGTCCCGGACTAGCGGGACAACCGACTAGCACAGATACGCAGTATTTT. Translating it yields CASSPGLAGQPTSTDTQYF. The V gene is TRBV7-3, the J gene TRBJ2-3; 12 positions match TRBD2. The CDR3 spans 19 residues. The germline gives CDR1 SGHTA, CDR2 FQGTGA. The V segment lost 6 bases and the J segment 0 bases; nucleotides outside the gene matches: 13.

This clone was detected only once. This rearrangement joins TRBV7-2 to TRBJ2-1, with unresolved D. There are 15 residues in the CDR3. The germline CDR1 and CDR2 sequences are SGHTA and FQGNSA. V was shortened by 1 base and J by 0 bases, with 7 bases between the two germline ends. The CDR3 region has the DNA TGTGCCAGCAGCTTAGAAGATAGCTCCTACAATGAGCAGTTCTTC. Translated: CASSLEDSSYNEQFF.

The CDR3, as DNA: TGTGCCAGTAGTGGGTCGTTCTACGAGCAGTACTTC. Encoded protein: CASSGSFYEQYF. The genes are TRBV19 and TRBJ2-7; D is unresolved. This CDR3 is built from 12 residues. With 5 bases removed from V and 3 bases from J, the gap between germline ends came to 8 bases. CDR1 LNHDA and CDR2 SQIVND come from the germline V gene (reference sequence).

The genes are TRBV5-1 and TRBJ2-1, with 7 bases identical to TRBD2. Germline-derived CDR1 and CDR2 are SGHRS and YFSETQ. This CDR3 comprises 15 residues. J lost 3 bases, V lost 1 base, and 4 bases had no gene match. CDR3 loop: CASSLLSSGYNEQFF. CDR3 nucleotides: TGCGCCAGCAGCTTGTTGTCTAGCGGCTACAATGAGCAGTTCTTC.

This clone was counted only a few times. The chain couples TRBV7-2 to TRBJ2-2; D remains unclear. From germline, CDR1 is SGHTA and CDR2 FQGNSA. Trimming shortened V by 1 base and J by 1 base, and 4 bases separated the two germline ends. This CDR3 contains 14 residues. The CDR3 spells CASSLVLNTGELFF. The CDR3 DNA follows: TGTGCCAGCAGCTTAGTGCTGAACACCGGGGAGCTGTTTTTT.

The CDR3 bases are TGCGCCAGCAGGGGAGGGAATTTTGCGAATGAAAAACTGTTTTTT. Translation gives CASRGGNFANEKLFF. The chain is built from TRBV4-1 and TRBJ1-4; D is uncertain. The germline V gene has CDR1 MGHRA and CDR2 YSYEKL. V shed 6 bases and J shed 5 bases, with 16 bases lying between them. The CDR3 has 15 amino acids.

This clone has only a few counts. This chain joins TRBV11-1 and TRBJ1-1; a possible D gene is TRBD1 (5 bases). The CDR3 sequence is 18 residues long. CDR1 and CDR2 (germline): SGHAT, FQDESV (reference sequence). V shed 5 bases and J shed 4 bases, with 26 bases lying between them. The CDR3 loop is CASSPPWTGDMFFTEAFF. CDR3 DNA sequence: TGTGCCAGCAGCCCACCCTGGACGGGGGATATGTTTTTCACTGAAGCTTTCTTT.

The chain uses TRBV27 and TRBJ2-3, with 9 positions matching TRBD1. This CDR3 region has 18 residues. The germline V gene has CDR1 MNHEY and CDR2 SMNVEV (reference sequence). V gave up 5 bases and J gave up 5 bases; unmatched junction bases: 17. CDR3 in amino acids: CASSARKRTGVLGDTQYF. In DNA form, the CDR3 reads TGTGCCAGCAGTGCGAGAAAACGGACAGGGGTATTGGGAGATACGCAGTATTTT.

The rearrangement uses TRBV19 and TRBJ2-2; D is perhaps TRBD2 (5 bases). Germline loops: CDR1 LNHDA, CDR2 SQIVND (reference sequence). Trimming took off 6 bases at V and 4 bases at J, with 12 bases between the two ends. The CDR3 has 14 amino acids. As DNA, the CDR3 is TGTGCCAGTAGGGACTCTCCCGCCACCGGGGAGCTGTTTTTT. This sequence encodes CASRDSPATGELFF.

The rearrangement joins TRBV2 to TRBJ2-2, with no clear D. The germline V gene encodes CDR1 SNHLY and CDR2 FYNNEI. CDR3 length: 11 amino acids. Deletions cut 6 bases from V and 6 bases from J, with 5 bases between. Here the CDR3 reads CASRYSGELFF. The CDR3 nucleotides read TGTGCCAGCAGGTATTCCGGGGAGCTGTTTTTT.

This clone was seen a single time. The chain is built from TRBV5-4 and TRBJ2-5; D unresolved. The last part of the DNA fits TRBJ2-7 better; the J call may be wrong. Germline lookup yields CDR1 SGHNT and CDR2 YYREEE (reference sequence). The CDR3 has 14 amino acids. The CDR3 is CASSFRGRLHEQYF. CDR3 nucleotide sequence: TGTGCCAGCAGCTTTAGAGGTCGGCTACACGAGCAGTACTTC.

Of note for this clone: This CDR3 is also generated by other DNA sequences in the sample. This chain joins TRBV9 and TRBJ2-1; 10 nucleotides align to TRBD2. This CDR3 contains 15 residues. V lost 0 bases and J lost 7; bases outside the gene matches: 4. Germline V gene data show CDR1 as SGDLS and CDR2 as YYNGEE. The CDR3 nucleotides read TGTGCCAGCAGCGTAGCGGCTAGCGGGAGTAATGAGCAGTTCTTC. Translation gives CASSVAASGSNEQFF. Full variable domain (remainder filled in from reference TRBV9 and TRBJ2-1): DSGVTQTPKHLITATGQRVTLRCSPRSGDLSVYWYQQSLDQGLQFLIQYYNGEERAKGNILERFSAQQFPDLHSELNLSSLELGDSALYFCASSVAASGSNEQFFGPGTRLTVL.

A few counts support this clone. The V call is TRBV18, the J call TRBJ1-1; TRBD1 matches 8 bases. V dropped 0 bases and J dropped 5; count of bases not matched to a gene: 5. Germline CDR1 is KGHSH and CDR2 is LQKENI. The CDR3 totals 15 residues. CDR3 DNA sequence: TGTGCCAGCTCACCACCGGGCAGGGGGCATACTGAAGCTTTCTTT. Encoded protein: CASSPPGRGHTEAFF.

V usage is TRBV7-2 and J usage is TRBJ1-2, with D tentatively TRBD1 (5 bases). The CDR3 runs to 14 residues. Per germline, CDR1 SGHTA and CDR2 FQGNSA. Trimming shortened V by 0 bases and J by 7 bases, and 12 bases separated the two germline ends. This chain's CDR3 is CASSLARVRGGYTF. The CDR3, as DNA: TGTGCCAGCAGCTTAGCCAGGGTCCGGGGTGGCTACACCTTC.

This chain connects TRBV7-2 to TRBJ2-5; D is uncertain. V lost 2 bases and J lost 4, with 11 bases in between. CDR3 length: 14 amino acids. Germline-derived CDR1 and CDR2 are SGHTA and FQGNSA. The CDR3 spells CASSLISVGETQYF. The CDR3 coding sequence is TGTGCCAGCAGCTTAATTTCGGTTGGAGAGACCCAGTACTTC.